This record concerns one TCR beta chain sequence. What it recognizes is unknown. The data derive from a study of cytomegalovirus exposure and HLA in healthy donors. This PCR relied on a set of 60 Vbeta primers and 13 Jbeta primers. Here immunoSEQ multiplex PCR was the method, and the copy in TCRdb shows in-frame clones only, minus some. The table shows some 120,000 clones, with approximately 80% occurring only once. Findings of the study overall: As a later analysis showed, a missense DCLRE1C variant was linked to trimming of TCR beta V- and J-genes.

The V segment lost 3 bases and the J segment 11 bases; nucleotides outside the gene matches: 10. Germline V lookup: CDR1 SGDLS, CDR2 YYNGEE. This CDR3 has 14 residues. This sequence was found in a female donor in good health and CMV-seronegative. Sequenced material: PBMCs. The rearrangement links TRBV9 to TRBJ2-5; 10 bases are shared with TRBD2. The CDR3 loop is CASSARASGGEQYF. In DNA form, the CDR3 reads TGTGCCAGCAGCGCAAGGGCTAGCGGGGGAGAGCAGTACTTC.